This T cell receptor (beta chain) was profiled in a study of CD8+ T cells in alopecia areata. Described treatment: oral pan-JAK inhibitor, 5-10 mg twice daily. Following extraction, RNA underwent reverse transcription to cDNA, which served as the sequencing template. Measured with immunoSEQ multiplex PCR; TCRdb has only the in-frame clones, and not every one. The sample has approximately 280,000 clones; 58% are singletons. CDR1 and CDR2 (germline): SGHRS, YFSETQ. The CDR3 has 15 amino acids. Trimming pared 5 bases from V and 0 bases from J, leaving 9 bases between. Source: CD4+ T cells sorted from blood, taken at week 24, from a patient treated with tofacitinib. The source of this sequence is a human donor with alopecia areata. V gene TRBV5-1 combines with J gene TRBJ2-6, with no clear D. CDR3 protein: CASRGTNSGANVLTF. The CDR3 DNA reads TGCGCCAGCAGAGGAACTAACTCTGGGGCCAACGTCCTGACTTTC.